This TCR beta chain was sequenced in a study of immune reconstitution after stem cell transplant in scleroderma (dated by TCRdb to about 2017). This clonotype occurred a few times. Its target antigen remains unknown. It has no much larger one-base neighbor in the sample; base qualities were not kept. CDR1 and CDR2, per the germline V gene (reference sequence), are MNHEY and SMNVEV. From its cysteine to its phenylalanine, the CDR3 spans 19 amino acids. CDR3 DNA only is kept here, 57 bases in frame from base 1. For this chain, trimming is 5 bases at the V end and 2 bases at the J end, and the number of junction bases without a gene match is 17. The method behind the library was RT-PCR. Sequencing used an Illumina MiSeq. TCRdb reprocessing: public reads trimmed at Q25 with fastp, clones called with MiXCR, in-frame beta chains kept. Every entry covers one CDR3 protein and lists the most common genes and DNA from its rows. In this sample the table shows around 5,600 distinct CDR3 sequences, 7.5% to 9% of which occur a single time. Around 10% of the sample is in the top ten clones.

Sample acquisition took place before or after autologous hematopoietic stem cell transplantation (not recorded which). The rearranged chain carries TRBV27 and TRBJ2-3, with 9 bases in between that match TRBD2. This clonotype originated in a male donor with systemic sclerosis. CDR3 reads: CASSPLRVVAGALTDTQYF. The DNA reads TGTGCCAGCAGTCCCCTCCGGGTGGTAGCGGGGGCCCTCACAGATACGCAGTATTTT.